The T cell receptor (beta chain) under discussion was sequenced for a study of blood T cell repertoires in COVID-19. Study-wide background: Sites in the United States, Italy and Spain provided acute and convalescent COVID-19 samples. The analysed material was cDNA or gDNA that came from T cells, B-cell-depleted T cells, or PBMCs.

Original processing methods: Estimation of nucleated cell counts was performed using reference gene primer amplification. Data came from immunoSEQ multiplex PCR; TCRdb stores just in-frame clones and leaves some out. D and trimming were read from the DNA, whereas the V and J calls and clone size are those reported in that table. The sample has around 140,000 clones, more than 75% seen once. This clone came up once. Trimming took 0 bases from V and 3 from J; bases not matched to a gene: 4. Per germline, CDR1 MNHEY and CDR2 SVGEGT. CDR3 length: 17 residues. This sequence originates from a woman aged 45-65 years with active or convalescent COVID-19. Sequences were obtained from peripheral blood. The rearrangement links TRBV6-2 or TRBV6-3 to TRBJ2-1; TRBD2 agrees at 11 bases. Here the CDR3 reads CASSYSPTSGDYNEQFF. The DNA of the CDR3 is TGTGCCAGCAGTTACTCCCCGACTAGCGGGGACTACAATGAGCAGTTCTTC.